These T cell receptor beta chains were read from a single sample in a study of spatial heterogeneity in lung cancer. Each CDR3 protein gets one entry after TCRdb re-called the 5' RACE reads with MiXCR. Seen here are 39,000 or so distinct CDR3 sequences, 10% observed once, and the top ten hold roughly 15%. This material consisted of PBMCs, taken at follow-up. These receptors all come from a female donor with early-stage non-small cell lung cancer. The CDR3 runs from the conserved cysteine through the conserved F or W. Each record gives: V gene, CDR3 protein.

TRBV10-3 CAIRGLARTDTQYF
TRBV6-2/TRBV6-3 CASRRENTEAFF
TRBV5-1 CASSSGTGPWTEAFF
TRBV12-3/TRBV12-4 CASSPPGVGTGELFF
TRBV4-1 CASSQEVVEGLNTGELFF
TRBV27 CASTWGLNTGELFF
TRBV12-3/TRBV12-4 CASSRTGRNEQFF
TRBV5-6 CASSLKLAGEAAKNIQYF
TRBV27 CASSYVGGSLETQYF
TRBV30 CASTLSGGSTDTQYF
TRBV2 CASSEALRQGAFF
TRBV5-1 CASSSGLPREPQHF
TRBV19 CASSMEQFSYEQYF
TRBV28 CASSFPGYYGYTF
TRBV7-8 CASSLRPSNTEAFF
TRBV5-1 CASSLSGQGYEQYF
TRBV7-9 CASSLPGATPRADEAFF
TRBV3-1 CASSSVGGVSYEQYF
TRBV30 CAWKHFNYGYTF
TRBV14 CASSPLQGLPGEQYF
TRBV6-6 CASTWGWTEEKLFF
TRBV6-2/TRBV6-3 CASSWANPTDTQYF
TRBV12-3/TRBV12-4 CASRRDRQSNQPQHF
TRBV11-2 CASKRLGSYEQYF
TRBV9 CASSVDTAGAPYNEQFF
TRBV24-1 CATSDFREDGEETQYF
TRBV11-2 CASSFQTGANVLTF
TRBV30 CACSGRQAAYEQYF
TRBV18 CASSPLQETQYF
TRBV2 CASSALFSGQPDQETQYF
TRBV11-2 CASSFMYEQYF
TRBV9 CASSGAYAGPTDTQYF
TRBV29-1 CSVEFRGENTEAFF
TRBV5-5 CASSSTGGINYGYTF
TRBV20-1 CSATRGTIFGGQPQHF
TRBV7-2 CASSPAGGREKLFF
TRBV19 CASSRTGGQYSNQPQHF
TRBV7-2 CASSFQVSYEQYF
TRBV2 CASSEDTGKLYF
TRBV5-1 CASSPRQGGETQYF
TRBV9 CASSAGTSGIQETQYF
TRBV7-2 CASRFSSGYEQYF
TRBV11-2 CASSYLKGGLETQYF
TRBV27 CASSSRRDRGYYEQYF
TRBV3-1 CASRQAGPQETQYF
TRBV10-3 CAISGAQGPDVYEQYF
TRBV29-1 CSVVGGTGPLNYGYTF
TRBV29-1 CSVEPPGHLGYGYTF
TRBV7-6 CASSFTSLYEQYF
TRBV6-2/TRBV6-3 CASRGGQGPQPQHF
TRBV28 CATRQGETEAFF
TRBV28 CASVVGSQPQHF
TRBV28 CASRTPGGGISNQPQHF
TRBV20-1 CSASRGRPEAFF